This T cell receptor beta chain was recovered during a study of cytomegalovirus exposure and HLA in healthy donors. Study outcomes and limitations: Immune exposure was documented only through CMV serostatus. The Asian-associated ancestry cluster reportedly had fewer N-insertions than the approximately 630-donor mean in a later analysis. A later look showed TCR association rates differing by HLA locus, highest for DRB1 and lowest for HLA-C. As a later analysis revealed, most CMV-associated TCR beta chains appeared HLA-restricted.

CDR1 and CDR2 from the germline V gene are MDHEN and SYDVKM. V lost 10 bases, J lost 3 bases, and 4 bases stayed unmatched. This CDR3 is 12 amino acids long. As concerns this clone: Antigen unknown.

It was with 60 Vbeta and 13 Jbeta primers that the PCR ran. Assay used: immunoSEQ multiplex PCR; TCRdb lists only in-frame clones, some missing. The sample yields about 180,000 clones, 70% to 80% seen once. This clonotype was obtained from a man aged 18 to 29 in good health and CMV-seronegative. Material: PBMCs. The genes are TRBV28 and TRBJ2-3; 7 nucleotides match TRBD1. The CDR3 nucleotides are TGTGCCACAGACAGGGCGACAGATACGCAGTATTTT. It yields the protein CATDRATDTQYF.